This TCR beta chain was sequenced for a study of vaccination and CD4 T cells after COVID-19. Study-wide findings and caveats: In median terms, SARS-CoV-2-reactive clonotypes went from about 20 to 38, a nonsignificant rise.

As for treatment: roughly 11-day PBMC culture with coronavirus spike peptide pools or control peptides (ViraFEST assay). At the Johns Hopkins FTIC core, DNA taken from cultured CD4+ T cells was sequenced by way of the Oncomine TCR Beta short-read assay. TCRdb ran MiXCR on the PCR reads and lists one entry per CDR3 protein. The table has 15,000 to 25,000 distinct CDR3 sequences, less than 50% seen once. With respect to this clonotype: The antigen remains unidentified.

Germline V gives CDR1 SNHLY, CDR2 FYNNEI. The CDR3 is 12 residues long. Trimming took 2 bases from V and 12 from J, leaving 13 bases between them. Sequencing input: cultured CD4+ T cells from blood. This receptor was obtained from a human donor with COVID-19. The chain carries TRBV2 and TRBJ2-5; D perhaps matches TRBD2 (5 bases). The CDR3 region is CASSESGFGEYF. CDR3 in DNA: TGTGCCAGCAGTGAATCGGGGTTCGGGGAGTACTTC.